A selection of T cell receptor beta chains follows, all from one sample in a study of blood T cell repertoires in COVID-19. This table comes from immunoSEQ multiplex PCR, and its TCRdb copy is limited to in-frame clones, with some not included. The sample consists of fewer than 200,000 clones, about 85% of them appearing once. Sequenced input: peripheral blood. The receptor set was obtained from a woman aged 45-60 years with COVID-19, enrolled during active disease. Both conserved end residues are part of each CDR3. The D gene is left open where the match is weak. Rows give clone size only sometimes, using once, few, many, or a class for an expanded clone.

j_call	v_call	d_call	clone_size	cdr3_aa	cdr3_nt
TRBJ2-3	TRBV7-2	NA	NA	CASSVQGFRWPDTQYF	TGTGCCAGCAGCGTTCAGGGCTTTCGTTGGCCAGATACGCAGTATTTT
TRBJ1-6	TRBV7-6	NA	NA	CASSLGEGTYSPLHF	TGTGCCAGCAGCTTAGGGGAGGGAACGTATTCACCCCTCCACTTT
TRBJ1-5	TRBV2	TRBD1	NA	CASKDRVGNNQPQHF	TGTGCCAGCAAGGACAGGGTTGGCAACAATCAGCCCCAGCATTTT
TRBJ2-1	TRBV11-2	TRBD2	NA	CASSLGSLAGGYEQFF	TGTGCCAGCAGCTTAGGGAGTCTAGCGGGGGGGTATGAGCAGTTCTTC
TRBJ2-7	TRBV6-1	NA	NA	CASSENGSDRRNF	TGTGCCAGCAGTGAAAACGGCAGCGACAGGCGGAACTTC
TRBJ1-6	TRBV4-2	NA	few	CASSQDRTADNSPLHF	TGTGCCAGCAGCCAGGATCGGACAGCAGATAATTCACCCCTCCACTTT
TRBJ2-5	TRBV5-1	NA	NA	CASSLGGAETQYF	TGCGCCAGCAGCTTGGGCGGGGCTGAGACCCAGTACTTC
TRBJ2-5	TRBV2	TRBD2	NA	CASSQLAGEVTQYF	TGTGCCAGCAGCCAACTAGCGGGGGAAGTGACCCAGTACTTC
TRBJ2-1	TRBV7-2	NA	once	CASSFPLNEQFF	TGTGCCAGCAGCTTTCCCCTAAATGAGCAGTTCTTC
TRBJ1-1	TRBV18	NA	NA	CASSLLDTEAFF	TGTGCCAGCTCCCTATTAGACACTGAAGCTTTCTTT
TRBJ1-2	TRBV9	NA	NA	CASSGDSGTTYGYTF	TGTGCCAGCAGTGGTGATAGCGGGACAACCTATGGCTACACCTTC
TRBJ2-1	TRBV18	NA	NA	CASSPHKPPVNEQFF	TGTGCCAGCTCACCACATAAGCCCCCTGTTAATGAGCAGTTCTTC
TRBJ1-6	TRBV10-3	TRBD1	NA	CAISDGAGGLYNSPLHF	TGTGCCATCAGTGATGGTGCAGGGGGCCTATATAATTCACCCCTCCACTTT
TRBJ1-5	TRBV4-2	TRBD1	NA	CASSQAGTGINQPQHF	TGTGCCAGCAGCCAAGCCGGGACAGGGATCAATCAGCCCCAGCATTTT
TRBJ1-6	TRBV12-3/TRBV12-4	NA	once	CASKEFNSPLHF	TGTGCCAGCAAGGAGTTTAATTCACCCCTCCACTTT
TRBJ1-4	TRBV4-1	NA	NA	CASSQATSGRGVGTNEKLFF	TGCGCCAGCAGCCAAGCTACATCAGGGCGGGGCGTCGGAACTAATGAAAAACTGTTTTTT
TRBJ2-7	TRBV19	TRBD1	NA	CASRGDGQGAYEQYF	TGTGCCAGTAGGGGTGACGGACAGGGGGCTTACGAGCAGTACTTC
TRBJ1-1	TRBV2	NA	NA	CASRGQPNTEAFF	TGTGCCAGCAGAGGACAGCCGAACACTGAAGCTTTCTTT
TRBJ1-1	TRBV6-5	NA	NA	CASSSTTEAFF	TGTGCCAGCAGTTCTACGACTGAAGCTTTCTTT
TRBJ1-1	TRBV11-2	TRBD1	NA	CASSSDRGTTEAFF	TGTGCCAGCAGCTCCGACAGGGGAACCACTGAAGCTTTCTTT
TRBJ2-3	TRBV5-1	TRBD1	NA	CASSLRGDRGRDTQYF	TGCGCCAGCAGCCTACGGGGGGACAGGGGAAGAGATACGCAGTATTTT
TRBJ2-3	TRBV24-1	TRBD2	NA	CATSDLYSGGLTDTQYF	TGTGCCACCAGTGATTTGTATAGCGGGGGGCTCACAGATACGCAGTATTTT
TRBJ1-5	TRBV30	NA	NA	CAWSKDSYNQPQHF	TGTGCCTGGAGTAAGGACAGTTATAATCAGCCCCAGCATTTT
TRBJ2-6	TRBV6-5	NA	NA	CASSSQGTGANVLTF	TGTGCCAGCAGTTCCCAGGGTACTGGGGCCAACGTCCTGACTTTC
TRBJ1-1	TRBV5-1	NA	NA	CASSGTGGGTEAFF	TGCGCCAGCAGCGGGACGGGGGGTGGCACTGAAGCTTTCTTT
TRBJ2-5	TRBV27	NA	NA	CASRRREQETQYF	TGTGCCAGCAGGCGTCGAGAACAAGAGACCCAGTACTTC
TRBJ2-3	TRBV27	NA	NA	CASSLSGRGATDTQYF	TGTGCCAGCAGTTTATCGGGCAGGGGGGCCACAGATACGCAGTATTTT
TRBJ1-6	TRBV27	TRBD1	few	CASSLQTTGGNSPLHF	TGTGCCAGCAGTTTGCAAACCACAGGGGGCAATTCACCCCTCCACTTT
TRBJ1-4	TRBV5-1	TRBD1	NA	CASSFGQGPLNEKLFF	TGCGCCAGCAGCTTCGGACAGGGACCTTTAAATGAAAAACTGTTTTTT
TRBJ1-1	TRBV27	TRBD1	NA	CASSRQGRVDTEAFF	TGTGCCAGCAGTCGACAGGGGCGCGTAGACACTGAAGCTTTCTTT
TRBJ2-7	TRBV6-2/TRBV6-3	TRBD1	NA	CASSFRQGGQYF	TGTGCCAGCAGTTTCCGACAGGGTGGGCAGTACTTC
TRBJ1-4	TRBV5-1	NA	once	CASSLGSPGEKLFF	TGCGCCAGCAGCTTGGGTTCTCCAGGGGAGAAACTGTTTTTT
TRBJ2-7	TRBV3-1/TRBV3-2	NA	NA	CASSQGSGPHYF	TGTGCCAGCAGCCAAGGCAGCGGCCCCCACTACTTC
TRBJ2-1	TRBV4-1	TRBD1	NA	CASSAGTGNYNEQFF	TGCGCCAGCAGCGCCGGGACAGGAAACTACAATGAGCAGTTCTTC
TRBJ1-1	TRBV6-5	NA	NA	CASSYFSGVRAEAFF	TGTGCCAGCAGTTACTTTTCAGGGGTAAGAGCTGAAGCTTTCTTT
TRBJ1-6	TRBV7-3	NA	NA	CASSFSGGATPLHF	TGTGCCAGCAGCTTCTCTGGGGGGGCGACACCCCTCCACTTT
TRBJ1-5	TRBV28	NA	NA	CASSLTAGLQPQHF	TGTGCCAGCAGTTTGACGGCAGGGCTTCAGCCCCAGCATTTT
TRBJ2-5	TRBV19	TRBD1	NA	CASSSGGLRETQYF	TGTGCCAGTAGTTCAGGGGGCCTGCGAGAGACCCAGTACTTC
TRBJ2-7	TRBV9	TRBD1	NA	CASSVKAGGSYEQYF	TGTGCCAGCAGCGTAAAGGCAGGGGGATCCTACGAGCAGTACTTC
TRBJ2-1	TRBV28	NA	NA	CASSLASPSSAGDEQFF	TGTGCCAGCAGTTTAGCTAGTCCAAGCTCGGCAGGGGATGAGCAGTTCTTC
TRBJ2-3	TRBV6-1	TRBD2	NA	CASSDYLAGASTDTQYF	TGTGCCAGCAGTGACTATCTAGCGGGGGCTTCAACAGATACGCAGTATTTT
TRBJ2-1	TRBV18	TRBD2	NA	CASSTRTSGGSYNEQFF	TGTGCCAGCTCAACGCGGACTAGCGGGGGCTCCTACAATGAGCAGTTCTTC
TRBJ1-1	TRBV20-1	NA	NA	CSAPLAYEAFF	TGCAGTGCTCCCCTCGCGTATGAAGCTTTCTTT
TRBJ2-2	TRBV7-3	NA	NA	CASSLTREGGSGELFF	TGTGCCAGCAGCTTAACACGGGAAGGGGGTAGCGGGGAGCTGTTTTTT
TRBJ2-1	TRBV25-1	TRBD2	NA	CASSNSGLAGNEQFF	TGTGCCAGCAGTAACTCGGGACTAGCGGGCAATGAGCAGTTCTTC
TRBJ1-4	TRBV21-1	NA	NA	CASRWDRREEKLFF	TGTGCCAGCAGATGGGACAGGCGGGAAGAAAAACTGTTTTTT
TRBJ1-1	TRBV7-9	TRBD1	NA	CASSPTGHMNTEAFF	TGTGCCAGCAGTCCGACAGGGCACATGAACACTGAAGCTTTCTTT
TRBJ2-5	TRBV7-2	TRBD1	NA	CASSLGVGQGWTQYF	TGTGCCAGCAGCTTAGGGGTGGGACAGGGATGGACCCAGTACTTC
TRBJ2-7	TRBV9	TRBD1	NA	CASSVRTGGRYEQYF	TGTGCCAGCAGCGTCAGGACAGGTGGCCGCTACGAGCAGTACTTC
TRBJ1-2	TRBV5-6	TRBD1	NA	CASSLTPGTGGNYGYTF	TGTGCCAGCAGCTTGACCCCCGGGACAGGTGGAAACTATGGCTACACCTTC
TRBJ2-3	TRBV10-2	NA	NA	CASSEGGFTDTQYF	TGCGCCAGCAGTGAGGGGGGGTTCACAGATACGCAGTATTTT
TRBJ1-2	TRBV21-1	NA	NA	CASSNTGGPPNYGYTF	TGTGCCAGCAGCAACACAGGGGGCCCCCCTAACTATGGCTACACCTTC
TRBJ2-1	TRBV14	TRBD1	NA	CASSQGRGYEQFF	TGTGCCAGCAGCCAGGGCAGGGGGTATGAGCAGTTCTTC
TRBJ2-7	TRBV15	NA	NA	CATSRGREPIF	TGTGCCACCAGCAGAGGGAGGGAGCCCATCTTC